Listed below are T cell receptor beta chains from one sample, sequenced in a study of T cell responses to AZD1222 COVID-19 vaccine. Repertoires were generated with immunoSEQ multiplex PCR, while TCRdb's copy carries only in-frame clones and drops some. The sample yields approximately 120,000 clones, 90% seen once. The source was peripheral blood, collected on day 0 of AZD1222 vaccination. These receptors originate from an adult in good health. CDR3s include the opening cysteine and the closing phenylalanine or tryptophan. The D gene is left open where the match is weak. Rows give clone size only sometimes, using once, few, many, or a class for an expanded clone.

J gene: TRBJ1-5
clone size: -
V gene: TRBV3-1/TRBV3-2
D gene: -
CDR3 protein: CASSRSNQPQHF
CDR3 DNA: TGTGCCAGCAGCCGGTCCAATCAGCCCCAGCATTTT

J gene: TRBJ2-5
clone size: -
V gene: TRBV28
D gene: TRBD2
CDR3 protein: CASSPLGGLVQETQYF
CDR3 DNA: TGTGCCAGCAGTCCCCTGGGAGGGCTGGTCCAAGAGACCCAGTACTTC

J gene: TRBJ2-7
clone size: -
V gene: TRBV6-2/TRBV6-3
D gene: TRBD2
CDR3 protein: CASTPSGTYEQYF
CDR3 DNA: TGTGCCAGTACCCCTAGCGGGACCTACGAGCAGTACTTC

J gene: TRBJ2-6
clone size: -
V gene: TRBV21-1
D gene: -
CDR3 protein: CASSKKPGYTCSGANVLTF
CDR3 DNA: -

J gene: TRBJ2-1
clone size: -
V gene: TRBV28
D gene: -
CDR3 protein: CASSNRTVNEQFF
CDR3 DNA: TGTGCCAGCAGTAACAGGACTGTTAATGAGCAGTTCTTC

J gene: TRBJ1-4
clone size: -
V gene: TRBV10-3
D gene: -
CDR3 protein: CAISETNRGYNEKLFF
CDR3 DNA: TGTGCCATCAGTGAGACTAACCGGGGATATAATGAAAAACTGTTTTTT

J gene: TRBJ2-3
clone size: -
V gene: TRBV5-1
D gene: TRBD2
CDR3 protein: CASSWSSGGFSTDTQYF
CDR3 DNA: TGCGCCAGCAGCTGGAGTTCGGGAGGGTTTAGCACAGATACGCAGTATTTT

J gene: TRBJ2-1
clone size: -
V gene: TRBV5-1
D gene: -
CDR3 protein: CASSLARGRDHEQFF
CDR3 DNA: TGCGCCAGCAGCTTGGCTAGGGGTCGCGATCATGAGCAGTTCTTC

J gene: TRBJ1-1
clone size: -
V gene: TRBV7-9
D gene: -
CDR3 protein: CASSLLEAFF
CDR3 DNA: TGTGCCAGCAGCCTACTTGAAGCTTTCTTT

J gene: TRBJ1-6
clone size: few
V gene: TRBV6-5
D gene: -
CDR3 protein: CASRQDGNSPLHF
CDR3 DNA: TGTGCCAGCAGACAGGATGGTAATTCACCCCTCCACTTT

J gene: TRBJ1-2
clone size: -
V gene: TRBV2
D gene: -
CDR3 protein: CASSGRGVNYGYTF
CDR3 DNA: TGTGCCAGCAGTGGGAGGGGGGTGAACTATGGCTACACCTTC

J gene: TRBJ1-4
clone size: -
V gene: TRBV7-8
D gene: -
CDR3 protein: CASSLAQGVSEKLFF
CDR3 DNA: TGTGCCAGCAGCTTAGCGCAAGGGGTTAGTGAAAAACTGTTTTTT

J gene: TRBJ2-1
clone size: -
V gene: TRBV6-5
D gene: -
CDR3 protein: CASLDAYNEQFF
CDR3 DNA: TGTGCCAGCTTGGACGCCTACAATGAGCAGTTCTTC

J gene: TRBJ2-5
clone size: -
V gene: TRBV18
D gene: -
CDR3 protein: CASSPLGQRQETQYF
CDR3 DNA: TGTGCCAGCTCACCACTGGGCCAGCGACAAGAGACCCAGTACTTC

J gene: TRBJ1-3
clone size: -
V gene: TRBV9
D gene: -
CDR3 protein: CASSRGGPSSGNTIYF
CDR3 DNA: TGTGCCAGCTCTAGGGGAGGCCCTAGCTCTGGAAACACCATATATTTT

J gene: TRBJ2-1
clone size: -
V gene: TRBV10-3
D gene: TRBD2
CDR3 protein: CAISPTRTSHDNEQFF
CDR3 DNA: TGTGCCATCAGCCCCACCAGGACTAGCCACGACAATGAGCAGTTCTTC

J gene: TRBJ2-7
clone size: -
V gene: TRBV10-3
D gene: -
CDR3 protein: CAISDTTGEQYF
CDR3 DNA: TGTGCCATCAGTGACACGACGGGGGAGCAGTACTTC

J gene: TRBJ2-1
clone size: -
V gene: TRBV7-6
D gene: TRBD2
CDR3 protein: CASSHPGLAYNEQFF
CDR3 DNA: TGTGCCAGCAGCCATCCGGGACTAGCCTACAATGAGCAGTTCTTC

J gene: TRBJ2-7
clone size: -
V gene: TRBV2
D gene: -
CDR3 protein: CASAVGSSSYEQYF
CDR3 DNA: TGTGCCAGCGCTGTTGGGTCGAGCTCCTACGAGCAGTACTTC

J gene: TRBJ2-7
clone size: once
V gene: TRBV23-1
D gene: -
CDR3 protein: CASSQSIVASYEQYF
CDR3 DNA: TGCGCCAGCAGTCAATCTATTGTCGCCTCCTACGAGCAGTACTTC

J gene: TRBJ2-2
clone size: -
V gene: TRBV7-8
D gene: TRBD1
CDR3 protein: CASSRWTGTNTGELFF
CDR3 DNA: TGTGCCAGCAGCCGGTGGACAGGGACGAACACCGGGGAGCTGTTTTTT

J gene: TRBJ2-7
clone size: -
V gene: TRBV6-2/TRBV6-3
D gene: -
CDR3 protein: CASSYLYEQYF
CDR3 DNA: TGTGCCAGCAGTTACCTTTACGAGCAGTACTTC

J gene: TRBJ2-2
clone size: -
V gene: TRBV28
D gene: TRBD2
CDR3 protein: CASSRTSGRTGELFF
CDR3 DNA: TGTGCCAGCAGTCGGACTAGCGGGAGGACCGGGGAGCTGTTTTTT

J gene: TRBJ1-5
clone size: -
V gene: TRBV19
D gene: TRBD1
CDR3 protein: CASSIGGTGGQPQHF
CDR3 DNA: TGTGCCAGTAGTATAGGGGGGACAGGAGGCCAGCCCCAGCATTTT

J gene: TRBJ1-5
clone size: once
V gene: TRBV5-8
D gene: -
CDR3 protein: CASSRAEHQPQHF
CDR3 DNA: TGTGCCAGCAGCCGGGCTGAGCATCAGCCCCAGCATTTT

J gene: TRBJ1-4
clone size: -
V gene: TRBV3-1/TRBV3-2
D gene: -
CDR3 protein: CASSQDPGVWEKLFF
CDR3 DNA: TGTGCCAGCAGCCAAGATCCCGGGGTTTGGGAAAAACTGTTTTTT

J gene: TRBJ1-3
clone size: once
V gene: TRBV4-1
D gene: TRBD1
CDR3 protein: CASSQGDRGDSGNTIYF
CDR3 DNA: TGCGCCAGCAGCCAGGGGGACAGGGGAGACTCTGGAAACACCATATATTTT

J gene: TRBJ2-3
clone size: -
V gene: TRBV29-1
D gene: TRBD2
CDR3 protein: CSVVASGITDTQYF
CDR3 DNA: TGCAGCGTTGTGGCTAGCGGGATAACAGATACGCAGTATTTT

J gene: TRBJ1-3
clone size: -
V gene: TRBV12-3/TRBV12-4
D gene: -
CDR3 protein: CASSLNRNTIYF
CDR3 DNA: TGTGCCAGCAGTTTAAATAGGAACACCATATATTTT

J gene: TRBJ2-7
clone size: -
V gene: TRBV11-3
D gene: TRBD1
CDR3 protein: CASSRPWDSTYEQYF
CDR3 DNA: TGTGCCAGCAGCCGACCCTGGGACAGCACGTACGAGCAGTACTTC

J gene: TRBJ2-5
clone size: -
V gene: TRBV20-1
D gene: TRBD2
CDR3 protein: CSASEASGSQTQYF
CDR3 DNA: TGCAGTGCTAGTGAGGCTAGCGGGAGTCAGACCCAGTACTTC

J gene: TRBJ1-1
clone size: -
V gene: TRBV21-1
D gene: -
CDR3 protein: CASSKEGRGIDTEAFF
CDR3 DNA: TGTGCCAGCAGCAAAGAGGGTCGGGGAATCGACACTGAAGCTTTCTTT

J gene: TRBJ1-4
clone size: -
V gene: TRBV19
D gene: -
CDR3 protein: CATSGVGAANEKLFF
CDR3 DNA: TGTGCCACATCCGGGGTCGGGGCGGCTAATGAAAAACTGTTTTTT

J gene: TRBJ2-4
clone size: -
V gene: TRBV3-1/TRBV3-2
D gene: TRBD2
CDR3 protein: CASSMSTSGKPLAKNIQYF
CDR3 DNA: TGTGCCAGCAGCATGTCGACTAGCGGAAAACCTCTAGCCAAAAACATTCAGTACTTC

J gene: TRBJ1-3
clone size: -
V gene: TRBV18
D gene: -
CDR3 protein: CASSRSSDSGNTIYF
CDR3 DNA: TGTGCCAGCTCACGATCCAGTGACAGTGGGAACACCATATATTTT

J gene: TRBJ2-7
clone size: few
V gene: TRBV2
D gene: TRBD2
CDR3 protein: CASRAARSGSSYEQYF
CDR3 DNA: TGTGCCAGCAGAGCAGCCCGGAGCGGGAGTTCCTACGAGCAGTACTTC

J gene: TRBJ2-7
clone size: -
V gene: TRBV5-1
D gene: -
CDR3 protein: CASSLAGTDYEQYF
CDR3 DNA: TGCGCCAGCAGCTTGGCCGGTACAGACTACGAGCAGTACTTC

J gene: TRBJ2-1
clone size: -
V gene: TRBV1
D gene: -
CDR3 protein: CTRMRTLNNEQFF
CDR3 DNA: TGCACCCGAATGCGGACTCTTAACAATGAGCAGTTCTTC

J gene: TRBJ1-2
clone size: -
V gene: TRBV18
D gene: -
CDR3 protein: CASSPGMDYGYTF
CDR3 DNA: TGTGCCAGCTCACCAGGGATGGACTATGGCTACACCTTC

J gene: TRBJ1-5
clone size: -
V gene: TRBV5-1
D gene: TRBD1
CDR3 protein: CASSLVIWDRATFNQPQHF
CDR3 DNA: TGCGCCAGCAGCTTGGTGATATGGGACAGGGCAACATTCAATCAGCCCCAGCATTTT

J gene: TRBJ2-7
clone size: -
V gene: TRBV28
D gene: -
CDR3 protein: CASSPLAGLDSYEQYF
CDR3 DNA: TGTGCCAGCAGTCCCCTGGCAGGGCTTGATTCCTACGAGCAGTACTTC

J gene: TRBJ2-5
clone size: once
V gene: TRBV6-2/TRBV6-3
D gene: -
CDR3 protein: CASSRADIKTGETQYF
CDR3 DNA: TGTGCCAGCAGTCGAGCCGACATCAAGACCGGAGAGACCCAGTACTTC

J gene: TRBJ2-2
clone size: -
V gene: TRBV5-1
D gene: -
CDR3 protein: CASSLGMTGELFF
CDR3 DNA: TGCGCCAGCAGCTTGGGTATGACCGGGGAGCTGTTTTTT

J gene: TRBJ1-6
clone size: -
V gene: TRBV30
D gene: -
CDR3 protein: CAWRGQGVAYNSPLHF
CDR3 DNA: TGTGCCTGGAGAGGGCAGGGAGTAGCCTATAATTCACCCCTCCACTTT

J gene: TRBJ2-2
clone size: -
V gene: TRBV25-1
D gene: -
CDR3 protein: CASTNTGELFF
CDR3 DNA: TGTGCCAGCACCAACACCGGGGAGCTGTTTTTT

J gene: TRBJ2-5
clone size: -
V gene: TRBV9
D gene: -
CDR3 protein: CASGQFQETQYF
CDR3 DNA: TGTGCCAGCGGACAGTTCCAAGAGACCCAGTACTTC